These 14 T cell receptor beta chains were sequenced from one sample in a study of T cell responses to AZD1222 COVID-19 vaccine. The data were produced by immunoSEQ multiplex PCR, yet TCRdb's version contains in-frame clones alone and is incomplete. Among about 180,000 clones listed, 70% to 90% were seen once. This material consisted of peripheral blood, taken 28 days after the second dose of the MenACWY control vaccine. Receptors originate from an adult who received the MenACWY meningococcal vaccine as a control.

This clone has only one observation. The rearrangement joins TRBV4-3 to TRBJ2-7; D is unclear. V was pared by 0 bases and J by 0 bases, with 9 bases between. This CDR3 is 15 amino acids long. Germline lookup yields CDR1 LGHNA and CDR2 YSLEER. CDR3 DNA: TGCGCCAGCAGCCAAGATCTAGACATCTCCTACGAGCAGTACTTC. Protein product: CASSQDLDISYEQYF.

The chain carries TRBV4-3 and TRBJ2-6; D not certain. The CDR3 is 16 amino acids. Trimming cost V 1 base and J 0 bases, with 7 bases left between them. The germline CDR1 and CDR2 sequences are LGHNA and YSLEER. CDR3 bases: TGCGCCAGCAGCCAAGTCGCCGGCTCTGGGGCCAACGTCCTGACTTTC. This codes for CASSQVAGSGANVLTF.

There are a few counts of this clone. The chain recombines TRBV19 with TRBJ2-5; no clear D gene. The V gene lost 7 bases and the J gene lost 5 bases, with 8 bases spanning the gap. This CDR3 has 11 amino acids. Germline V CDR1 and CDR2: LNHDA, SQIVND (reference sequence). This CDR3 reads CASKRAETQYF. Written as DNA, the CDR3 is TGTGCCAGTAAAAGGGCGGAGACCCAGTACTTC.

This chain links TRBV5-8 with TRBJ2-7, with 8 bases aligning to TRBD2. V trimming: 2 bases; J trimming: 6 bases; junction bases outside the gene matches: 4. The CDR3 is made up of 13 amino acids. Germline assignment: CDR1 SGHTS and CDR2 YDEGEE. The CDR3 here is CASSFGSGTEQYF. The CDR3 region has the DNA TGTGCCAGCAGCTTTGGTAGCGGGACCGAGCAGTACTTC. Full variable domain (remainder filled in from reference TRBV5-8 and TRBJ2-7): EAGVTQSPTHLIKTRGQQATLRCSPISGHTSVYWYQQALGLGLQFLLWYDEGEERNRGNFPPRFSGRQFPNYSSELNVNALELEDSALYLCASSFGSGTEQYFGPGTRLTVT.

The chain couples TRBV5-6 to TRBJ1-2; D call uncertain. With 6 bases removed from V and 6 bases from J, the gap between germline ends came to 15 bases. The CDR3 runs 13 residues. In germline, CDR1 is SGHDT, CDR2 YYEEEE. The CDR3 bases are TGTGCCAGCACCCCGGTGGCTTCGCATGGCTACACCTTC. Its translation is CASTPVASHGYTF.

There are a few counts of this clone. This chain connects TRBV7-2 to TRBJ2-7; no clear D gene. The CDR3 is 14 residues long. The germline V gene encodes CDR1 SGHTA and CDR2 FQGNSA. Trimming pared 2 bases from V and 3 bases from J, leaving 11 bases between. CDR3 loop: CASSLQSGIYEQYF. In DNA form, the CDR3 reads TGTGCCAGCAGCTTACAGTCTGGGATCTACGAGCAGTACTTC. Variable domain in full (rest from reference TRBV7-2 and TRBJ2-7): GAGVSQSPSNKVTEKGKDVELRCDPISGHTALYWYRQSLGQGLEFLIYFQGNSAPDKSGLPSDRFSAERTGGSVSTLTIQRTQQEDSAVYLCASSLQSGIYEQYFGPGTRLTVT.

This clone occurred once. The chain employs TRBV9 and TRBJ2-1; D possibly corresponds to TRBD2 (5 bases). The CDR3 runs 17 residues. The V gene's germline CDR1 is SGDLS and CDR2 YYNGEE. Trimming pared 2 bases from V and 8 bases from J, leaving 23 bases between. CDR3 in amino acids: CASSVVRGSLGSDEQFF. The DNA for the CDR3 is TGTGCCAGCAGCGTGGTTCGCGGAAGTCTGGGTAGCGATGAGCAGTTCTTC.

The chain combines TRBV6-6 with TRBJ1-1; no firm D call. Germline V gene sequence: CDR1 MNHNY, CDR2 SVGAGI (reference sequence). CDR3 length: 14 amino acids. V shed 6 bases and J shed 2 bases, with 13 bases lying between them. CDR3 sequence reads: CASRLRATNTEAFF. The DNA of the CDR3 is TGTGCCAGCAGGCTTCGGGCTACAAACACTGAAGCTTTCTTT.

This rearrangement joins TRBV2 to TRBJ1-4; TRBD1 is a possible D gene (5 bases). V lost 1 base and J lost 4, with 13 bases in between. This CDR3 region has 16 residues. Germline V gene sequence: CDR1 SNHLY, CDR2 FYNNEI. CDR3 sequence reads: CASSEGLGVLNEKLFF. CDR3 DNA: TGTGCCAGCAGTGAAGGGTTGGGGGTCCTTAATGAAAAACTGTTTTTT.

The chain links TRBV24-1 to TRBJ1-1; TRBD1 matches at 7 bases. This CDR3 contains 13 residues. J gave up 0 bases and V 7 bases, and 1 base lay outside the gene matches. Germline V lookup: CDR1 KGHDR, CDR2 SFDVKD. The DNA of the CDR3 is TGTGCCACCAGGGGACAGCTGAACACTGAAGCTTTCTTT. Translation gives CATRGQLNTEAFF.

This clone is a singleton in its sample. This chain uses TRBV10-3 with TRBJ2-7, with TRBD2 as a possible D gene (5 bases). Trimming shortened V by 4 bases and J by 2 bases, and 9 bases separated the two germline ends. The CDR3 is made up of 13 amino acids. Germline V CDR1 and CDR2: ENHRY, SYGVKD. DNA of the CDR3: TGTGCCATCAGTGGCGGGTCCCCCTACGAGCAGTACTTC. Translation gives CAISGGSPYEQYF.

This clone was seen just once. The chain combines TRBV28 with TRBJ1-4, with TRBD1 matching 8 bases. The CDR3 consists of 17 residues. The junction had 14 bases not matched to a gene; V was cut back by 2 bases and J by 9 bases. Germline V gives CDR1 MDHEN, CDR2 SYDVKM. The CDR3 DNA follows: TGTGCCAGCAGTTTAAACCCGGGGACAGGCGAGGGGAAAAAACTGTTTTTT. Protein sequence: CASSLNPGTGEGKKLFF.

Written as DNA, the CDR3 is TGTGCCAGCAGTTACGCCAGAGCCTATGGCTACACCTTC. Translated, it gives CASSYARAYGYTF. The rearrangement uses TRBV28 and TRBJ1-2, with unresolved D. V lost 4 bases, J lost 4 bases, and 10 bases lay in between. Germline lookup yields CDR1 MDHEN and CDR2 SYDVKM. This CDR3 has 13 residues.

The gene calls are TRBV4-3 and TRBJ2-3, with a tentative D call TRBD2 (6 bases). Trimming stripped 0 bases from V and 3 bases from J, with 13 bases between. Germline V gene data show CDR1 as LGHNA and CDR2 as YSLEER. This CDR3 comprises 16 residues. CDR3 in amino acids: CASSQDQPGVTDTQYF. The DNA of the CDR3 is TGCGCCAGCAGCCAAGATCAACCGGGAGTGACAGATACGCAGTATTTT.